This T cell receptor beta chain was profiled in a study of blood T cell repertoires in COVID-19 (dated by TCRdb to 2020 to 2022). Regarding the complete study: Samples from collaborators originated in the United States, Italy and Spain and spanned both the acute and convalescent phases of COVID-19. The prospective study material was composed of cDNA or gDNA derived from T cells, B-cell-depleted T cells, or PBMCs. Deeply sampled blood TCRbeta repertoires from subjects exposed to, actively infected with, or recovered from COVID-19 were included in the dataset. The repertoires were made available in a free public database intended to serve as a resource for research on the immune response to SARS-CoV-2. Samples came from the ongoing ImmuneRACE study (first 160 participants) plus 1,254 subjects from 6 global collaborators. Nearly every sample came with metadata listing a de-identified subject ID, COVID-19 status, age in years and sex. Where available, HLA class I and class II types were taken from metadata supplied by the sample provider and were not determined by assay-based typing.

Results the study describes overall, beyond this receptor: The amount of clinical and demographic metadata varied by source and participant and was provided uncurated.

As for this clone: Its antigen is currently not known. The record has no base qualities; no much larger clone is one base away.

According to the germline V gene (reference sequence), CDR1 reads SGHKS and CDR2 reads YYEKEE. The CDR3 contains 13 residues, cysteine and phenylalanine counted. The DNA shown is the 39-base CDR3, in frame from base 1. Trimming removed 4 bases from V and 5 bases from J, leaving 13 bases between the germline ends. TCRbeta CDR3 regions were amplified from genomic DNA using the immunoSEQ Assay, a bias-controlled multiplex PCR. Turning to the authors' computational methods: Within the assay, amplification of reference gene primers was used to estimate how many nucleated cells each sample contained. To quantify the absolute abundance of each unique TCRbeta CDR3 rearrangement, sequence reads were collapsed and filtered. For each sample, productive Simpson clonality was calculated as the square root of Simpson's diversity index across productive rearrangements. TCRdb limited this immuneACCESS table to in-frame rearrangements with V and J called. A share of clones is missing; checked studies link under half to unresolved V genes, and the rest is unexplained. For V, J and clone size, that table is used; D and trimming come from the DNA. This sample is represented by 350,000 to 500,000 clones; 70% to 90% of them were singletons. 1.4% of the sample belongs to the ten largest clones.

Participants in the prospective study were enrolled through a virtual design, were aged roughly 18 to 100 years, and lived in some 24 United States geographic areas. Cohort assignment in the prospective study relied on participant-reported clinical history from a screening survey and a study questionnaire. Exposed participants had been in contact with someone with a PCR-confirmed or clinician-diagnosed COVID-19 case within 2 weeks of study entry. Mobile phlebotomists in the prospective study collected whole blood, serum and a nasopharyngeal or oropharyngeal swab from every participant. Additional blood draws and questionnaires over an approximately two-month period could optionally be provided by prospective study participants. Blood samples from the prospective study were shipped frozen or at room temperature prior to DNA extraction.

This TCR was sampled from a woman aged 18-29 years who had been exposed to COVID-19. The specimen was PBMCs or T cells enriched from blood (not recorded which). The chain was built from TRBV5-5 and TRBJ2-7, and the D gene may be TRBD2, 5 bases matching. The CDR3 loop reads CASSLLTGNEQYF. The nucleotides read TGTGCCAGCAGCCTATTGACGGGGAACGAGCAGTACTTC.